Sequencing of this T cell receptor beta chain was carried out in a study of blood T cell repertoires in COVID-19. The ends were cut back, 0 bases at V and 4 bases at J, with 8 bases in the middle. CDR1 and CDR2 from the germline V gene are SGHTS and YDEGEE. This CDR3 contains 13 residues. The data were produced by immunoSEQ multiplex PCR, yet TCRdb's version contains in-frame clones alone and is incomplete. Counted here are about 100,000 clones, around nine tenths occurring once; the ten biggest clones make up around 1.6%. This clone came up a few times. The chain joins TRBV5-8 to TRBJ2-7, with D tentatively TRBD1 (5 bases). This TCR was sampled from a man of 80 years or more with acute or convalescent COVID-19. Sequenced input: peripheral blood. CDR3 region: CASSLGTNYEQYF. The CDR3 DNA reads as TGTGCCAGCAGCTTGGGGACAAATTACGAGCAGTACTTC.